These T cell receptor beta chains were read from a single sample in a study of blood T cell repertoires in COVID-19. The table came from immunoSEQ multiplex PCR; TCRdb's copy has only in-frame clones and leaves some out. The table lists tens of thousands of clones, approximately 80% of them singletons. The sequencing sample was made of peripheral blood. Receptors originate from a woman aged 55-70 years with acute or convalescent COVID-19. Each CDR3 is given with its conserved first and last residue. The order of the fields is clone size, V gene, J gene, CDR3 protein. Clone size is stated in some rows and not others, as once, few, many or a class when expanded.

NA	TRBV11-3	TRBJ2-3	CASSPPGGGYTDTQYF
few	TRBV27	TRBJ1-2	CASRGPRSPGTAYGYTF
NA	TRBV27	TRBJ2-1	CASSLGQPSDNEQFF
medium-sized	TRBV6-2/TRBV6-3	TRBJ1-3	CASSDRTNRRNTIYF
NA	TRBV3-1/TRBV3-2	TRBJ2-3	CASSEEGADSDTQYF
NA	TRBV3-1/TRBV3-2	TRBJ2-6	CASSLRGPGANVLTF
NA	TRBV5-6	TRBJ1-1	CASSLSNTEAFF
NA	TRBV5-1	TRBJ1-3	CASSLAGAAGNTIYF
NA	TRBV20-1	TRBJ1-2	CSASRGYGYTF
NA	TRBV5-1	TRBJ1-6	CASSQTGYNSPLHF
NA	TRBV25-1	TRBJ2-2	CASSEYLGAANTGELFF
NA	TRBV24-1	TRBJ2-7	CATSVGDRDSEEQYF
once	TRBV19	TRBJ2-1	CASRRDRGSYNEQFF
NA	TRBV7-9	TRBJ2-5	CASSLSPGQGRETQYF
NA	TRBV19	TRBJ2-7	CASSPGGSEQYF
NA	TRBV18	TRBJ2-5	CASSLEETQYF
NA	TRBV5-4	TRBJ1-5	CASSRDRGNQPQHF
NA	TRBV11-2	TRBJ2-5	CASSLVAGGSETQYF
once	TRBV5-1	TRBJ2-5	CASSPKGQGARETQYF
NA	TRBV6-2/TRBV6-3	TRBJ2-7	CASSYTSRGWDEQYF
few	TRBV10-3	TRBJ1-1	CASGPGHRLYSTEAFF
NA	TRBV2	TRBJ2-3	CASSEPRGFPDTQYF
NA	TRBV7-9	TRBJ1-1	CASSPWNTEAFF
NA	TRBV6-1	TRBJ1-5	CASSEATGGNQPQHF
few	TRBV30	TRBJ1-5	CAWRQPNQPQHF
NA	TRBV3-1/TRBV3-2	TRBJ2-1	CASSQDVARVYNEQFF
NA	TRBV11-2	TRBJ2-4	CASSYQGQILAKNIQYF
NA	TRBV12-5	TRBJ1-2	CASGGQGGLQGYTF
NA	TRBV6-2/TRBV6-3	TRBJ2-7	CASSDRDRGIRSEQYF
few	TRBV7-2	TRBJ2-7	CASSFTYEQYF